What follows is one T cell receptor beta chain and its context. The data are from a study of blood T cell repertoires in COVID-19. At the level of the study: The United States, Italy and Spain provided the acute and convalescent COVID-19 samples. Nucleic acid was either cDNA or gDNA, and it came from T cells, B-cell-depleted T cells, or PBMCs.

Per the original data handling: Reference gene primer amplification gave estimated nucleated cell counts. The repertoire was sequenced with immunoSEQ multiplex PCR; TCRdb's copy has only in-frame clones and lacks some. The DNA gave D and trimming, while V, J and clone size come from that table. The repertoire holds around 250,000 clones, with 80% to 85% as singletons. V shed 3 bases, J shed 6 bases, and the junction held 7 bases outside the gene matches. Germline V CDR1 and CDR2: KGHSH, LQKENI. CDR3 length equals 16 residues. The J gene is TRBJ1-6, the V gene TRBV18, with 8 bases fitting TRBD1. Specimen: peripheral blood. The TCR was taken from a young woman with acute or convalescent COVID-19. The CDR3 spells CASSPYRQGPNSPLHF. The CDR3 DNA reads as TGTGCCAGCTCACCGTACCGACAGGGGCCTAATTCACCCCTCCACTTT.